This is a list of T cell receptor beta chains from one sample in a study of post-analysis software for immune sequencing data. One entry per CDR3 protein results from TCRdb running MiXCR on the PCR reads. The sample includes fewer than 900,000 distinct CDR3 sequences, just over 45% of them seen just once. The source material was blood. The receptors were gathered from a girl aged 10-17 years with multiple sclerosis. The CDR3 runs from the conserved cysteine through the conserved F or W. A D gene is named only where the DNA matches it firmly. Size is stated for part of the rows, as once, few or many counts, or as a class when the clone is expanded.

TRBV29-1	12	many	TRBJ2-5	TRBD1	TGCAGCGAGGGACAGGGGCAGGGGACCCAGTACTTC	CSEGQGQGTQYF
TRBV7-8	15	-	TRBJ2-7	TRBD1	TGTGCCAGCAGCTTAGCGTTGACAGGGGCGTACGAGCAGTACTTC	CASSLALTGAYEQYF
TRBV9	12	few	TRBJ2-1	-	TGTGCCAGCACCAGCCGGGACAATGAGCAGTTCTTC	CASTSRDNEQFF
TRBV15	15	few	TRBJ2-6	-	TGTGCCACCAGCAGTGGCACGTTTGGGGCCAACGTCCTGACTTTC	CATSSGTFGANVLTF
TRBV6-6	13	-	TRBJ2-1	-	TGTGCCAGCATAGAGGGGGGGTCTGGGGAGCAGTTCTTC	CASIEGGSGEQFF
TRBV12-3/TRBV12-4	15	-	TRBJ1-2	-	TGTGCCAGCAGTGACACCGTAGGACAGACGCATGGCTACACCTTC	CASSDTVGQTHGYTF
TRBV4-3	14	-	TRBJ2-1	-	TGCGCCAGCAGCCCGTCCTGGCCGGACGATGAGCAGTTCTTC	CASSPSWPDDEQFF
TRBV29-1	13	few	TRBJ2-7	-	TGCAGCGTGGTAAAAACAGCTACCTACGAGCAGTACTTC	CSVVKTATYEQYF
TRBV9	16	few	TRBJ2-1	TRBD1	TGTGCCAGCAGCGTAGGGGGACAGGGTTCCTACAATGAGCAGTTCTTC	CASSVGGQGSYNEQFF
TRBV28	13	many	TRBJ2-7	TRBD1	TGTGCCAGCAGTTTAGCCAGCAGGGGGGAGCAGTACTTC	CASSLASRGEQYF
TRBV6-5	15	many	TRBJ2-7	TRBD2	TGTGCCAGCAGTTACTCGATGGTGGGAGGGGATGAGCAGTACTTC	CASSYSMVGGDEQYF
TRBV29-1	14	-	TRBJ2-1	-	TGCAGCGGGTCTGTTATCAGAGGTTACAATGAGCAGTTCTTC	CSGSVIRGYNEQFF
TRBV18	15	few	TRBJ2-3	-	TGTGCCAGCTCAGAACGGACAGCCCCCACAGATACGCAGTATTTT	CASSERTAPTDTQYF
TRBV7-3	16	-	TRBJ2-1	TRBD2	TGTGCCAGCAGCCCGACGGTTGCTAGCGGGAGAAATGAGCAGTTCTTC	CASSPTVASGRNEQFF
TRBV7-8	16	once	TRBJ1-5	TRBD1	TGTGCCAGCAGCCCCGGAAGGGCGGACAGGGGAAGGCCCCAGCATTTT	CASSPGRADRGRPQHF
TRBV7-2	15	-	TRBJ2-1	-	TGTGCCAGCAGCGCCTTAGCGGTCGGGGACAATGAGCAGTTCTTC	CASSALAVGDNEQFF
TRBV6-6	15	-	TRBJ2-1	-	TGTGCCAGCAGCCACGCTAGAGGGCCCAGGGATGAGCAGTTCTTC	CASSHARGPRDEQFF
TRBV15	16	-	TRBJ2-6	-	TGTGCCACCAGCAGAGCCCTGGGTGGTGGGGCCAACGTCCTGACTTTC	CATSRALGGGANVLTF
TRBV4-3	15	-	TRBJ2-4	-	TGCGCCAGCAGCCATGGGGCATCCGCCAAAAACATTCAGTACTTC	CASSHGASAKNIQYF
TRBV30	14	-	TRBJ1-2	-	TGTGCCTGGAGCCGAGACAGGCGAGACTATGGCTACACCTTC	CAWSRDRRDYGYTF
TRBV7-6	16	-	TRBJ2-7	TRBD2	TGTGCCAGCAGCCAACTAGCGGGAGGACCCTACAATGAGCAGTACTTC	CASSQLAGGPYNEQYF
TRBV3-1	14	once	TRBJ1-1	-	TGTGCCAGCAGACCCCAGGGGCGGAACACTGAAGCTTTCTTT	CASRPQGRNTEAFF
TRBV4-3	15	-	TRBJ2-1	-	TGCGCCAGCAGCCAAGCGGAGATCTCCTACAATGAGCAGTTCTTC	CASSQAEISYNEQFF
TRBV2	15	few	TRBJ1-5	-	TGTGCCAGCAGTGAAGTGCAGGGAGGCAATCAGCCCCAGCATTTT	CASSEVQGGNQPQHF
TRBV4-3	14	few	TRBJ2-1	TRBD2	TGCGCCAGCAGCCAAGGGCGGGGGACCTACGAGCAGTTCTTC	CASSQGRGTYEQFF
TRBV28	18	-	TRBJ2-7	TRBD1	TGTGCCAGCAGCCCGAACGCCCTCGGACAGGGGGAACTCTACGAGCAGTACTTC	CASSPNALGQGELYEQYF
TRBV12-3/TRBV12-4	12	few	TRBJ1-2	-	TGTGCGTCTCGGGCAGGGAACTATGGCTACACCTTC	CASRAGNYGYTF
TRBV6-2/TRBV6-3	13	-	TRBJ1-2	-	TGTGCCAGCAGCCTCCGGGACGCCTATGGCTACACCTTC	CASSLRDAYGYTF
TRBV7-9	15	many	TRBJ2-1	TRBD2	TGTGCCAGCAGCTTAGGGACTAGCGACTACAATGAGCAGTTCTTC	CASSLGTSDYNEQFF
TRBV4-1	12	many	TRBJ2-7	-	TGCGCCAGCAGCCAAGATGGGGGCGAGCAGTACTTC	CASSQDGGEQYF
TRBV20-1	15	-	TRBJ2-7	-	TGCAGTGCTAGAGATAAGGTAGCTCCAAGGTGGGAGCAGTACTTC	CSARDKVAPRWEQYF
TRBV7-9	14	-	TRBJ2-1	TRBD2	TGTGCCAGCAGGAGGGGAGGGCTCTTGGATGAGCAGTTCTTC	CASRRGGLLDEQFF
TRBV20-1	14	once	TRBJ2-7	TRBD2	TGCAGTGCTGTCCGTGTAGCGGGGGCCTACGAGCAGTACTTC	CSAVRVAGAYEQYF
TRBV12-3/TRBV12-4	12	-	TRBJ1-2	-	TGTGCCAGCAGTTACTACAGGGAAGGCTACACCTTC	CASSYYREGYTF
TRBV30	13	-	TRBJ2-7	TRBD1	TGTGCCTGGCGGTGGGGGACAGGGGACGAGCAGTACTTC	CAWRWGTGDEQYF
TRBV2	14	-	TRBJ1-5	-	TGTGCCAGCCGGAAACAGGGTCGCAATCAGCCCCAGCATTTT	CASRKQGRNQPQHF
TRBV4-2	11	few	TRBJ2-4	-	TGTGCCAGCAGGGACGTATCGGGGCAGTACTTC	CASRDVSGQYF
TRBV29-1	12	-	TRBJ1-1	-	TGCAGCGTTGGTCACCAGGGGCTAGATGCTTTCTTT	CSVGHQGLDAFF